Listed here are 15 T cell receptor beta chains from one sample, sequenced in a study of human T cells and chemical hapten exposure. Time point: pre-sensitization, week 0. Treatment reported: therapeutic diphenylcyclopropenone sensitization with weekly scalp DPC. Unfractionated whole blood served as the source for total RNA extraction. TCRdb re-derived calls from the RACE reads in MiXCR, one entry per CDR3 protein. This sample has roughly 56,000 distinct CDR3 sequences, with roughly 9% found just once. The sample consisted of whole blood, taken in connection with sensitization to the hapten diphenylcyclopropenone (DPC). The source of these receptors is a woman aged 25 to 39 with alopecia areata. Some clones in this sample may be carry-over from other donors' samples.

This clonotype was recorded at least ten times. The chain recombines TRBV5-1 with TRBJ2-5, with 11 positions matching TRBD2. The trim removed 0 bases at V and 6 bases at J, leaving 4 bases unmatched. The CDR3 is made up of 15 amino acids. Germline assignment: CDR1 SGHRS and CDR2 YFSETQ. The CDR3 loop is CASSLDASGGKTQYF. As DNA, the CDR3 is TGCGCCAGCAGCTTGGATGCTAGCGGGGGGAAGACCCAGTACTTC.

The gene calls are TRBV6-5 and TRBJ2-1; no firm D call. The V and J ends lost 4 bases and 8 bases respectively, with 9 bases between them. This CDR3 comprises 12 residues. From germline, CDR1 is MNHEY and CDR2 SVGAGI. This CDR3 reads CASSSNRDEQFF. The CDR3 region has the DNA TGTGCCAGCAGTTCCAATCGGGATGAGCAGTTCTTC.

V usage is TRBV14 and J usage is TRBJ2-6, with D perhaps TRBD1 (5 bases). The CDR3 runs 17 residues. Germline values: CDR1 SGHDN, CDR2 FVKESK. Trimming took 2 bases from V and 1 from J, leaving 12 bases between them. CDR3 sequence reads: CASSQPWGSSGANVLTF. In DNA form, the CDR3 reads TGTGCCAGCAGCCAACCTTGGGGCAGTTCTGGGGCCAACGTCCTGACTTTC.

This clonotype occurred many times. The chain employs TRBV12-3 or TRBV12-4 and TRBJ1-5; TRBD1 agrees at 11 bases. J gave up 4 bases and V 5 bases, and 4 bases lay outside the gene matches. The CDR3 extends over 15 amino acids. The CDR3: CASSPGTGGNQPQHF. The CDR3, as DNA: TGTGCCAGCAGTCCCGGGACAGGGGGGAATCAGCCCCAGCATTTT.

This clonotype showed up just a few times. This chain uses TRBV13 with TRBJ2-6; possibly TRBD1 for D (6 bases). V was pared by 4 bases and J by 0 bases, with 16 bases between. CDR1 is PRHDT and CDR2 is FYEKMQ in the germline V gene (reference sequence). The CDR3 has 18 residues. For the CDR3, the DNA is TGTGCCAGCAGCTCCCCTAGGACAGACGCCTCTGGGGCCAACGTCCTGACTTTC. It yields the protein CASSSPRTDASGANVLTF.

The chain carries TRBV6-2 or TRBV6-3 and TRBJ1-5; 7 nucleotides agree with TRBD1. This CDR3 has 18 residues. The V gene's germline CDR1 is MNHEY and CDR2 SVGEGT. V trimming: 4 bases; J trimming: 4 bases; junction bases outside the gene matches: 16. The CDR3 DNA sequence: TGTGCCAGCAGTTCCTACACAGGGGAGCCCTACATTAATCAGCCCCAGCATTTT. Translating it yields CASSSYTGEPYINQPQHF.

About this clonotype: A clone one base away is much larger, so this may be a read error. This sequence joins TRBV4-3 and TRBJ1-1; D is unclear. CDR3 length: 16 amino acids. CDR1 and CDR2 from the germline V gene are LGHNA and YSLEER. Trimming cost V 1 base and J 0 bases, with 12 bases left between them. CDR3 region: CASSQAFQCMNTEAFF. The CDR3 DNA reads TGCGCCAGCAGCCAAGCCTTCCAGTGCATGAACACTGAAGCTTTCTTT.

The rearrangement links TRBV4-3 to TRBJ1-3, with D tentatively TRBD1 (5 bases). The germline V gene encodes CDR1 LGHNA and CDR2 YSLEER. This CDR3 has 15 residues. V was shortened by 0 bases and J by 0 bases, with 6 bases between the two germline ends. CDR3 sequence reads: CASSQDRGSGNTIYF. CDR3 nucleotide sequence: TGCGCCAGCAGCCAAGATAGGGGCTCTGGAAACACCATATATTTT.

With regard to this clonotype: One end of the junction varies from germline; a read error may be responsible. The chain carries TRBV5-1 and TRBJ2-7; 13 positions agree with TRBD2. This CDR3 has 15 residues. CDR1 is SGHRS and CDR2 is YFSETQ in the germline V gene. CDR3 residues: CASSLGLAGEREQYF. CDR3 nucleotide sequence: TGTGCCAGCAGCCTCGGACTAGCGGGGGAAAGGGAGCAGTACTTC.

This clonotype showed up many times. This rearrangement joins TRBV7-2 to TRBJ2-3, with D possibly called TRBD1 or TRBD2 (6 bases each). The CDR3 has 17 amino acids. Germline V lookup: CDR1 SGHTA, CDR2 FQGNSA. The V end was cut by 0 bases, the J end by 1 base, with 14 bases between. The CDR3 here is CASSLAGGVSGTDTQYF. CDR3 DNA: TGTGCCAGCAGCTTAGCGGGGGGCGTTTCCGGCACAGATACGCAGTATTTT.

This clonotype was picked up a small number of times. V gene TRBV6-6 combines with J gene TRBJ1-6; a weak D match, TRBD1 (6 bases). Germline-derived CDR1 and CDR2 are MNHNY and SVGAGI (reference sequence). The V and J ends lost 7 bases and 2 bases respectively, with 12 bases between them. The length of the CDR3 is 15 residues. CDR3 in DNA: TGTGCCAGCACCCTGGACAGTCCCTATAATTCACCCCTCCACTTT. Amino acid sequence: CASTLDSPYNSPLHF.

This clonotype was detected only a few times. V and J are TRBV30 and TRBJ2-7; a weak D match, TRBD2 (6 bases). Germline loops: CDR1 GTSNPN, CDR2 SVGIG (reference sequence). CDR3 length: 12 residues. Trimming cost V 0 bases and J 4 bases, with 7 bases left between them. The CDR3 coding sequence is TGTGCCTGGAGTGTTGCGGGGTACGAGCAGTACTTC. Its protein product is CAWSVAGYEQYF.

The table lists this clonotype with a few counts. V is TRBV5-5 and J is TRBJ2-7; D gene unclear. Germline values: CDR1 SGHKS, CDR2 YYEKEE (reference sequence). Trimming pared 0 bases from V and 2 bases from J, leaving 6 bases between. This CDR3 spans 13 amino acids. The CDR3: CASSLGRAYEQYF. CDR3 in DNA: TGTGCCAGCAGCTTGGGCAGAGCCTACGAGCAGTACTTC.

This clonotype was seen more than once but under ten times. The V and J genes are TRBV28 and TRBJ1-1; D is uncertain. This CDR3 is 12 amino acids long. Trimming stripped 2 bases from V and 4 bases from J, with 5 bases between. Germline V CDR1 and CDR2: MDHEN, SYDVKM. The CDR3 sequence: CASSLDLTEAFF. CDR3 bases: TGTGCCAGCAGTTTAGACCTCACTGAAGCTTTCTTT. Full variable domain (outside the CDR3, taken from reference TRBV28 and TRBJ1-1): DVKVTQSSRYLVKRTGEKVFLECVQDMDHENMFWYRQDPGLGLRLIYFSYDVKMKEKGDIPEGYSVSREKKERFSLILESASTNQTSMYLCASSLDLTEAFFGQGTRLTVV.

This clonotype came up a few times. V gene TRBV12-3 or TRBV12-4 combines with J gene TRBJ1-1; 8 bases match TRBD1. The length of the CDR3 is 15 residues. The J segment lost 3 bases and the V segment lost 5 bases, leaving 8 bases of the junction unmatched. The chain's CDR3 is CASSPAAGGYTEAFF. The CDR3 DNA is TGTGCCAGCAGTCCAGCCGCAGGGGGCTACACTGAAGCTTTCTTT.